The rows below give T cell receptor beta chains drawn from one sample of a study of human T cells and chemical hapten exposure. TCRdb re-analysed the RACE reads in MiXCR, keeping a single row per CDR3 protein. In the table there are under 90,000 distinct CDR3 sequences, 7% to 9% of which are singletons. The sample taken for sequencing was whole blood. The receptor set was obtained from a male donor in good health. Some clones in this sample may be carry-over from other donors' samples. CDR3s include the opening cysteine and the closing phenylalanine or tryptophan. Each record gives: D gene, clone size, V gene, J gene, CDR3 protein, CDR3 DNA. The D gene is left open where the match is weak. Part of the rows lack a size; the others show once, few, many or a class for expanded clones.

TRBD2,few,TRBV6-2/TRBV6-3,TRBJ2-3,CASSYPFSGRTDTQYF,TGTGCCAGCAGTTACCCCTTTAGCGGGAGAACAGATACGCAGTATTTT
.,many,TRBV7-8,TRBJ2-7,CASSFPVAPYEQYF,TGTGCCAGCAGCTTCCCGGTCGCGCCCTACGAGCAGTACTTC
.,.,TRBV5-5,TRBJ1-1,CASSLAHRTEAFF,TGTGCCAGCAGCTTGGCCCATCGGACTGAAGCTTTCTTT
TRBD1,few,TRBV2,TRBJ2-7,CASRGTATSYEQYF,TGTGCCAGCAGGGGGACAGCCACCTCCTACGAGCAGTACTTC
TRBD2,.,TRBV25-1,TRBJ2-3,CASSVAGLADTQYF,TGTGCCAGCAGTGTAGCGGGGTTAGCAGATACGCAGTATTTT
.,many,TRBV7-6,TRBJ2-1,CASSDNPRYNEQFF,TGTGCCAGCAGCGATAACCCCCGCTACAATGAGCAGTTCTTC
.,few,TRBV27,TRBJ2-7,CASSLSRAYEQYF,TGTGCCAGCAGTTTATCCAGGGCCTACGAGCAGTACTTC
.,.,TRBV10-3,TRBJ2-4,CAIRAELGGDIQYF,TGTGCCATCAGGGCCGAACTCGGGGGAGACATTCAGTACTTC
.,many,TRBV10-3,TRBJ2-7,CAISENSVGYEQYF,TGTGCCATCAGTGAGAATAGCGTGGGCTACGAGCAGTACTTC
.,.,TRBV20-1,TRBJ2-1,CSAMGDFAYNEQFF,TGCAGTGCTATGGGGGACTTCGCCTACAATGAGCAGTTCTTC
.,.,TRBV7-9,TRBJ2-3,CASSSPGRISSTDTQYF,TGTGCCAGCAGCTCCCCGGGCAGGATCTCTAGCACAGATACGCAGTATTTT
.,.,TRBV7-9,TRBJ2-1,CASSPRDDLNEQFF,TGTGCCAGCAGCCCGCGCGACGACCTCAATGAGCAGTTCTTC
.,.,TRBV27,TRBJ1-5,CASSLSADGQPQHF,TGTGCCAGCAGTTTATCGGCAGACGGTCAGCCCCAGCATTTT
TRBD1,.,TRBV6-5,TRBJ1-5,CASSYSGQGVGSNQPQHF,TGTGCCAGCAGTTACTCGGGACAGGGGGTGGGTAGCAATCAGCCCCAGCATTTT
.,.,TRBV12-3/TRBV12-4,TRBJ2-1,CVSSTNNEQFF,TGTGTCAGCAGTACTAACAATGAGCAGTTCTTC